This TCR beta chain was recorded in a study of blood T cells in healthy people across ages. Germline V lookup: CDR1 MNHEY, CDR2 SMNVEV (reference sequence). The CDR3 totals 13 residues. V was clipped by 5 bases and J by 1 base, with 9 bases between them. With a J-beta primer mix and a sample-barcoded 5' primer, a second PCR ran roughly 7 to 11 cycles. TCRdb processed the 5' RACE reads anew with MiXCR; each CDR3 protein has one entry. The sample has about 1.6 million distinct CDR3 sequences, roughly 32% seen once. This TCR was sampled from a woman aged 25 to 39 in good health. The sample consisted of blood. The chain joins TRBV27 to TRBJ2-7, with D possibly called TRBD1 or TRBD2 (5 bases each). CDR3 region: CASSVWGSYEQYF. DNA of the CDR3: TGTGCCAGCAGTGTGTGGGGGTCCTACGAGCAGTACTTC.